This T cell receptor (beta chain) was sequenced for a study of T cell repertoires in cytomegalovirus infection. TCRdb used MiXCR to reprocess the reads, holding one entry per CDR3 protein. The sample carries more than 400,000 distinct CDR3 sequences, around a quarter recorded once. In its sample, this clonotype was seen many times. Per germline, CDR1 SGHVS and CDR2 FQNEAQ. CDR3 length equals 16 residues. Trimming stripped 5 bases from V and 4 bases from J, with 18 bases between. This sequence originates from a human donor in good health (CMV status not recorded). Some clones in this sample may be carry-over from other donors' samples. The chain carries TRBV7-8 and TRBJ2-1; TRBD2 might be the D (6 bases). The sequenced material came from PBMCs. The CDR3 nucleotides read TGTGCCAGCAGCGGACGCCGGGACTTGAAATACAATGAGCAGTTCTTC. This codes for CASSGRRDLKYNEQFF.